This T cell receptor beta chain was sequenced in a study of blood T cell repertoires in COVID-19. Profiling relied on immunoSEQ multiplex PCR, and the TCRdb table lists in-frame clones only, not all of them. Of 95,000 to 130,000 clones in the sample, approximately 80% were seen once. Sequencing used peripheral blood. This receptor was identified in a man between 65 and 85 years old with active or convalescent COVID-19.

The CDR3 DNA sequence: TGTGCCAGCACGAGTACCTACGAGCAGTACTTC. It is translated as CASTSTYEQYF. V and J are TRBV28 and TRBJ2-7; unclear D gene. CDR1 is MDHEN, CDR2 SYDVKM, per germline. V gave up 7 bases and J gave up 2 bases, with 6 bases separating them. This CDR3 contains 11 residues.